Presented here are 13 T cell receptor beta chains from one specimen sequenced in a study of T cells in Graves' hyperthyroidism and ophthalmopathy. TCR beta CDR3 regions were amplified from RNA. Carried out on the TCR CDR3, a first-round RT-PCR used the HTBI primer set. In TCRdb, the multiplex PCR reads were re-called with MiXCR into one record per CDR3 protein. Among fewer than 450,000 distinct CDR3 sequences listed, about a sixth were seen once. Source material: blood. Receptor source: a woman aged 30 to 39 with Graves' hyperthyroidism that later progressed to Graves' ophthalmopathy.

This clonotype was found many times. The CDR3, as DNA: TGTGCCATCGCTACGGGGACGAACACCGGGGAGCTGTTTTTT. Its protein is CAIATGTNTGELFF. The chain couples TRBV10-3 to TRBJ2-2; tentative D call: TRBD2 (5 bases). Germline V gives CDR1 ENHRY, CDR2 SYGVKD. The CDR3 sequence is 14 residues long. V lost 8 bases to trimming and J lost 0 bases, with 10 bases between them.

This chain joins TRBV20-1 and TRBJ2-2; 7 nucleotides match TRBD2. Germline assignment: CDR1 DFQATT and CDR2 SNEGSKA (reference sequence). V lost 0 bases and J lost 8; bases outside the gene matches: 6. The CDR3 has 14 amino acids. The CDR3 DNA reads TGCAGTGCTAGAGATCCCCGACTAGCAGGGGAGCTGTTTTTT. It specifies CSARDPRLAGELFF.

This clonotype was observed many times. This chain uses TRBV20-1 with TRBJ1-6, with TRBD1 as a possible D gene (6 bases). V shed 0 bases and J shed 6 bases, with 9 bases lying between them. The CDR3 spans 14 residues. Per the germline V gene, CDR1 is DFQATT and CDR2 is SNEGSKA (reference sequence). The CDR3 region is CSARDTGLNSPLHF. The DNA of the CDR3 is TGCAGTGCTAGAGACACAGGGCTTAATTCACCCCTCCACTTT.

The gene calls are TRBV11-2 and TRBJ2-7; the D gene is possibly TRBD1 (6 bases). The germline V and J ends were trimmed by 4 bases and 3 bases, with 13 bases remaining between them. The CDR3 is 14 residues long. Germline CDR1 is SGHAT and CDR2 is FQNNGV. The CDR3 region has the DNA TGTGCCAGCAGCTCCGACGGGACATACTACGAGCAGTACTTC. Its protein is CASSSDGTYYEQYF.

This chain connects TRBV30 to TRBJ2-7, with TRBD1 as a possible D gene (5 bases). Germline loops: CDR1 GTSNPN, CDR2 SVGIG (reference sequence). This CDR3 contains 17 residues. V lost 0 bases to trimming and J lost 7 bases, with 25 bases between them. In DNA form, the CDR3 reads TGTGCCTGGAGTGTACTTACGAGTAGGGGATCCTACAATGAGCAGTACTTC. Encoded protein: CAWSVLTSRGSYNEQYF.

J is TRBJ2-3 and V is TRBV7-3; 14 bases align to TRBD2. CDR3 size: 17 residues. From germline, CDR1 is SGHTA and CDR2 FQGTGA. Germline trimming cut 7 bases from V and 2 bases from J; bases unmatched to any gene: 8. CDR3 in amino acids: CASIPGTSGSPTDTQYF. The DNA for the CDR3 is TGTGCCAGCATACCGGGGACTAGCGGGAGCCCCACAGATACGCAGTATTTT.

This sequence joins TRBV19 and TRBJ2-5; D uncertain. The germline V and J ends were trimmed by 5 bases and 1 base, with 11 bases remaining between them. Per germline, CDR1 LNHDA and CDR2 SQIVND (reference sequence). The CDR3 sequence is 14 residues long. The CDR3 DNA sequence: TGTGCCAGTAGTGCCAGGATTCCCCAAGAGACCCAGTACTTC. This translates into CASSARIPQETQYF. Looking up the rest from reference TRBV19 and TRBJ2-5 gives the full variable domain: DGGITQSPKYLFRKEGQNVTLSCEQNLNHDAMYWYRQDPGQGLRLIYYSQIVNDFQKGDIAEGYSVSREKKESFPLTVTSAQKNPTAFYLCASSARIPQETQYFGPGTRLLVL.

This clonotype has only a few counts. Relative to the germline gene, one junction end is altered; a read error may explain this. The V and J genes are TRBV4-1 and TRBJ2-5; D unclear. The CDR3 has 15 amino acids. CDR1 and CDR2 from the germline V gene are MGHRA and YSYEKL. DNA for the CDR3: TGCGCCAGCGGCCAAGTCGGGCGACTTCAAGAGACCCAGTACTTC. Its protein product is CASGQVGRLQETQYF.

V and J are TRBV11-2 and TRBJ1-1; TRBD1 matches at 7 bases. Looked up from germline, CDR1 is SGHAT and CDR2 is FQNNGV. The CDR3 sequence is 15 residues long. Trimming removed 5 bases from V and 0 bases from J; junction bases left unmatched: 6. The CDR3, as DNA: TGTGCCAGCAGCATTACAGGGGCTATGAACACTGAAGCTTTCTTT. Residues: CASSITGAMNTEAFF.

This clonotype came up many times. The chain couples TRBV7-2 to TRBJ2-3; 7 bases fit TRBD1. Per the germline V gene, CDR1 is SGHTA and CDR2 is FQGNSA. The CDR3 has 14 residues. V shed 7 bases, J shed 0 bases, and the junction held 4 bases outside the gene matches. CDR3 protein: CASIDRASTDTQYF. The CDR3, as DNA: TGTGCCAGCATCGACAGGGCTAGCACAGATACGCAGTATTTT.

The sample holds many counts of this clonotype. This chain links TRBV11-2 with TRBJ2-5; TRBD2 agrees at 12 bases. The germline gives CDR1 SGHAT, CDR2 FQNNGV. This CDR3 has 21 residues. V lost 3 bases, J lost 1 base, and 18 bases stayed unmatched. The CDR3 loop is CASSFGLFLAGGPRPQETQYF. CDR3 coding DNA: TGTGCCAGCAGCTTCGGCCTCTTTCTAGCGGGGGGGCCTCGCCCCCAAGAGACCCAGTACTTC.

This clonotype has ten or more counts. The J gene is TRBJ1-1, the V gene TRBV9, with TRBD1 identical over 10 bases. Unmatched junction bases numbered 8, after V lost 2 bases and J lost 7 bases. Per germline, CDR1 SGDLS and CDR2 YYNGEE. This CDR3 region has 15 residues. In DNA form, the CDR3 reads TGTGCCAGCAGCGTGACAGGGGGCGCGCAGATTGAAGCTTTCTTT. The encoded protein is CASSVTGGAQIEAFF.

This clonotype was seen at least ten times. This chain uses TRBV18 with TRBJ2-3; perhaps TRBD1 as D (6 bases). CDR1 is KGHSH, CDR2 LQKENI, per germline. The CDR3 has 14 amino acids. V was trimmed by 3 bases and J by 4 bases, leaving 11 bases between them. As DNA, the CDR3 is TGTGCCAGCTCACCTTCGACAGGCCCAGATACGCAGTATTTT. Encoded protein: CASSPSTGPDTQYF.